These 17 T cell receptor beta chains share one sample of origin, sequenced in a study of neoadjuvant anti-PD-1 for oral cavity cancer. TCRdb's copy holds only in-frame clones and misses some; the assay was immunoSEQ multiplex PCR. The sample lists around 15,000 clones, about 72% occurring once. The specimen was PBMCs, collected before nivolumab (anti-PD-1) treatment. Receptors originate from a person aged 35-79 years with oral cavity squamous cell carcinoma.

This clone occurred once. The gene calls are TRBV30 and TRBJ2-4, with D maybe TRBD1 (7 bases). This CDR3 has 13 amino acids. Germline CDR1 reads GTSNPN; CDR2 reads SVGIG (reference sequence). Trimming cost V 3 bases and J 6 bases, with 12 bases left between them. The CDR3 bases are TGTGCCTGGAGGCAGGGGGGCGGAAACATTCAGTACTTC. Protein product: CAWRQGGGNIQYF.

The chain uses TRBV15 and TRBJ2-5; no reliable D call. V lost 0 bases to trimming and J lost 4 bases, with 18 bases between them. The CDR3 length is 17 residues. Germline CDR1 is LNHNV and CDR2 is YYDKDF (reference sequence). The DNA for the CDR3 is TGTGCCACCAGCAGAGATAGGGCAGCGAATTATGCAGAGACCCAGTACTTC. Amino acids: CATSRDRAANYAETQYF. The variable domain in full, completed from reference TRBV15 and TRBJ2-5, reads DAMVIQNPRYQVTQFGKPVTLSCSQTLNHNVMYWYQQKSSQAPKLLFHYYDKDFNNEADTPDNFQSRRPNTSFCFLDIRSPGLGDTAMYLCATSRDRAANYAETQYFGPGTRLLVL.

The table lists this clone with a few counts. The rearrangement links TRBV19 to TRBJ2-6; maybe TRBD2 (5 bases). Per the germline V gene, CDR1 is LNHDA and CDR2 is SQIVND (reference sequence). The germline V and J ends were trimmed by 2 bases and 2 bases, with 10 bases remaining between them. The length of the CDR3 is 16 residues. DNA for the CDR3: TGTGCCAGTAGTATATCCGGGGTTGCTGGGGCCAACGTCCTGACTTTC. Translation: CASSISGVAGANVLTF.

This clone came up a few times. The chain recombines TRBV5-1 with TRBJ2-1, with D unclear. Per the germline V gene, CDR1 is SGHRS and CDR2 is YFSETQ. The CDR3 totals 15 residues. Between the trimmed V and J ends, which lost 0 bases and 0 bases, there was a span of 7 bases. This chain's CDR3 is CASSLVADSYNEQFF. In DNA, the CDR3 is TGCGCCAGCAGCTTGGTTGCAGACTCCTACAATGAGCAGTTCTTC.

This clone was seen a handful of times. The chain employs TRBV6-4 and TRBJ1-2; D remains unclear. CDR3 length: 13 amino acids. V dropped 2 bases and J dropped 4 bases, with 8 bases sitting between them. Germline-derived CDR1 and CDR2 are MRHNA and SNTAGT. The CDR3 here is CASSDAVGYGYTF. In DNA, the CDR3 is TGTGCCAGCAGTGACGCGGTGGGCTATGGCTACACCTTC.

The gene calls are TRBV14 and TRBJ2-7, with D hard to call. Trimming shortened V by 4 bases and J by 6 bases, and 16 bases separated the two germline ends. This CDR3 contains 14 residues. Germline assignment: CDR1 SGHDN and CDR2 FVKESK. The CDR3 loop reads CASSPRLALGEQYF. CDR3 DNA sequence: TGTGCCAGCAGCCCGCGGTTAGCACTGGGCGAGCAGTACTTC.

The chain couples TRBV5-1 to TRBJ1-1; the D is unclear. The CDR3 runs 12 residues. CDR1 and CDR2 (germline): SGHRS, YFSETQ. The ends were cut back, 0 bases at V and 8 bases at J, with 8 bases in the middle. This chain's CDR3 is CASSLARGEAFF. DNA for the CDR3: TGCGCCAGCAGCTTGGCCCGCGGGGAAGCTTTCTTT.

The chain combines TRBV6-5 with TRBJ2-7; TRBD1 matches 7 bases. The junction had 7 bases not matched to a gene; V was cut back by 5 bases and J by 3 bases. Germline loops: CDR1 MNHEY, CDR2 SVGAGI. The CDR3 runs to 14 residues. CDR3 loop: CASSPGTENYEQYF. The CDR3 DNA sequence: TGTGCCAGCAGTCCTGGGACAGAAAACTACGAGCAGTACTTC.

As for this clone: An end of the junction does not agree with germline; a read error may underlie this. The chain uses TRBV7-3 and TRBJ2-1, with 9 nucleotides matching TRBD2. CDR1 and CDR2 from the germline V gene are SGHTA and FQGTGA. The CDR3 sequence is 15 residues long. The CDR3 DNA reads TGTGCCAGCAGCCTAACTAGCGGGCCAAACAATGAGCAGTTCTTC. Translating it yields CASSLTSGPNNEQFF.

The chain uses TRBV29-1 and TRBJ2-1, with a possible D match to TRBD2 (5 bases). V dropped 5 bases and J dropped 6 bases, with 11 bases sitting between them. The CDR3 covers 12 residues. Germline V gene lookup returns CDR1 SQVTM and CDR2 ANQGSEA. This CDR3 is CSVRRSGNEQFF. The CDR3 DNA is TGCAGCGTTCGGAGGTCCGGCAATGAGCAGTTCTTC.

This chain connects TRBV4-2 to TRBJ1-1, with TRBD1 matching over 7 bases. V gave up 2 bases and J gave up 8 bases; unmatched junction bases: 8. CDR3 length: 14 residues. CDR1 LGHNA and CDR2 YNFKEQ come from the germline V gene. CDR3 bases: TGTGCCAGCAGCCAAACATCGACAGGGTCAGAAGCTTTCTTT. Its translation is CASSQTSTGSEAFF.

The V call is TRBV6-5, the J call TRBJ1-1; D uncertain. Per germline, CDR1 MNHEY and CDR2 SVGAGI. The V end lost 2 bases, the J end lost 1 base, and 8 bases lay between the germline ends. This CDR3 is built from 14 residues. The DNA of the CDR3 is TGTGCCAGCAGTTACGTCGACGGGAACACTGAAGCTTTCTTT. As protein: CASSYVDGNTEAFF.

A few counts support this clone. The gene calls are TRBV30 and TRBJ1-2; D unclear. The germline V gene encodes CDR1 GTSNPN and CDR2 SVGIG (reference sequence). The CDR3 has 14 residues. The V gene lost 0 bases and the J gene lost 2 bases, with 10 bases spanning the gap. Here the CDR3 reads CAWSVRGKNYGYTF. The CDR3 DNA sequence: TGTGCCTGGAGTGTACGAGGGAAGAACTATGGCTACACCTTC.

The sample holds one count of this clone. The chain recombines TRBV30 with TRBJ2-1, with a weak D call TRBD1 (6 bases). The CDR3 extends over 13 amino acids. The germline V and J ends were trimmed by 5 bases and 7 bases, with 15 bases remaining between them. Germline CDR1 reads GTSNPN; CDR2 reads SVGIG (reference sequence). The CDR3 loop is CAWWGPRGNEQFF. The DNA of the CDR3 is TGTGCCTGGTGGGGCCCCAGGGGTAATGAGCAGTTCTTC.

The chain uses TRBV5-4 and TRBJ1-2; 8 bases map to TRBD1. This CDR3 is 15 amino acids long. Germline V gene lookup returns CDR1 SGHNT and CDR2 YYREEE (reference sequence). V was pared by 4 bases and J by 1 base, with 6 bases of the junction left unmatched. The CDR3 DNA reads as TGTGCCAGCAGCCCAGGACAGGGTCTTAACTATGGCTACACCTTC. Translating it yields CASSPGQGLNYGYTF.

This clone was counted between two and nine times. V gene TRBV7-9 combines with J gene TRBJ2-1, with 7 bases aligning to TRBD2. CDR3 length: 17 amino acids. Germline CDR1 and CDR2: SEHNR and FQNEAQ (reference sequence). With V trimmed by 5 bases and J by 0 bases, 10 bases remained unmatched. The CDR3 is CASSPVAGASSYNEQFF. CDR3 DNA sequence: TGTGCCAGCAGCCCTGTAGCGGGTGCGAGCTCCTACAATGAGCAGTTCTTC.

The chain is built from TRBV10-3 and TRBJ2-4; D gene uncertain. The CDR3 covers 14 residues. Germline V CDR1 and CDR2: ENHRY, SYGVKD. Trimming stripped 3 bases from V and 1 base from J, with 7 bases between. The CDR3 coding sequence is TGTGCCATCAGTGAAGGTGTGGCCAAAAACATTCAGTACTTC. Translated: CAISEGVAKNIQYF.